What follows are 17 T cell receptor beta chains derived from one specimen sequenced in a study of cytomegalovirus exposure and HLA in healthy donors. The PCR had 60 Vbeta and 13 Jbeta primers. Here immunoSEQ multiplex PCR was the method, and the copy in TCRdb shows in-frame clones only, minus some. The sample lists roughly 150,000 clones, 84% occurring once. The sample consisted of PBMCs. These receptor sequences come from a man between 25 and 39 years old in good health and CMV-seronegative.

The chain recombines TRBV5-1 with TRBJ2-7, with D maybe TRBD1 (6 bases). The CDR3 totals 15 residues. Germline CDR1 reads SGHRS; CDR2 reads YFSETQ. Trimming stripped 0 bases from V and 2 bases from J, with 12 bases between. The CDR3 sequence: CASSLGGRTAYEQYF. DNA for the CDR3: TGCGCCAGCAGCTTGGGAGGACGGACAGCCTACGAGCAGTACTTC.

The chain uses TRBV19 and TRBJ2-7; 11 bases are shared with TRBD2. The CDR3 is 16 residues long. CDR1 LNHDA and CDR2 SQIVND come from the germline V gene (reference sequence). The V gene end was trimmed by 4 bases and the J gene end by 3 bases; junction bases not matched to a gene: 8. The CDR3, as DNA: TGTGCCAGTAGTAAACAGGGACTAGCGGAATACTACGAGCAGTACTTC. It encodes CASSKQGLAEYYEQYF.

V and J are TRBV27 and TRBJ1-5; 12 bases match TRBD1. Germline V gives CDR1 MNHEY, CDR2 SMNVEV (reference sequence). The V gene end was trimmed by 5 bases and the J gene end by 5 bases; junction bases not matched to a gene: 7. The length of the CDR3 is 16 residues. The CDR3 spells CASSPLGTGGHQPQHF. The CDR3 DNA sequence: TGTGCCAGCAGTCCGCTCGGGACAGGGGGCCATCAGCCCCAGCATTTT.

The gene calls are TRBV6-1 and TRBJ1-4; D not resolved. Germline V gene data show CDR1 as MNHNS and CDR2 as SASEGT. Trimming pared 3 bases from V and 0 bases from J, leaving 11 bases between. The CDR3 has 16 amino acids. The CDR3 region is CASSDSGRTTNEKLFF. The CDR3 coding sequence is TGTGCCAGCAGTGACAGTGGGCGTACAACTAATGAAAAACTGTTTTTT.

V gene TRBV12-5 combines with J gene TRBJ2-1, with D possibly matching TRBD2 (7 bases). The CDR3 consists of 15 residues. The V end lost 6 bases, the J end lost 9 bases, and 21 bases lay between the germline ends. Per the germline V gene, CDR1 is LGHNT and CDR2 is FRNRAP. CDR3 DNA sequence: TGTGCTAGTGGCTCGGGACACTTCCCGGGGGGTGAGCAGTTCTTC. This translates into CASGSGHFPGGEQFF. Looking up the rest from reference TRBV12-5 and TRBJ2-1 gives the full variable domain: DARVTQTPRHKVTEMGQEVTMRCQPILGHNTVFWYRQTMMQGLELLAYFRNRAPLDDSGMPKDRFSAEMPDATLATLKIQPSEPRDSAVYFCASGSGHFPGGEQFFGPGTRLTVL.

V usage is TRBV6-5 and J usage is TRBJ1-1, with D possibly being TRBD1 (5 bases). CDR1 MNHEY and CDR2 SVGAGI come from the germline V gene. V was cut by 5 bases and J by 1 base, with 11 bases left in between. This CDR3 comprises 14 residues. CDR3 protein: CASSDRRWNTEAFF. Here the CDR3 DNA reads TGTGCCAGCAGTGACAGACGGTGGAACACTGAAGCTTTCTTT.

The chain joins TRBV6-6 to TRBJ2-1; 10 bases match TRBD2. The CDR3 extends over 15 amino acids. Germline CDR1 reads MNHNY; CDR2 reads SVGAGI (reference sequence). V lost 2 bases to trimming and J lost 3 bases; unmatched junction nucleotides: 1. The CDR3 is CASSYGTSDYNEQFF. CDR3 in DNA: TGTGCCAGCAGTTACGGGACTAGCGACTACAATGAGCAGTTCTTC.

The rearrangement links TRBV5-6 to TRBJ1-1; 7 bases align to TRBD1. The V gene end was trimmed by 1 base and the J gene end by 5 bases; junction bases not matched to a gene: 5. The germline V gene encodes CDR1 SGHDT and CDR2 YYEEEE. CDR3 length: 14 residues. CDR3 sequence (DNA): TGTGCCAGCAGCTTGAGGGGGCTGTGGACTGAAGCTTTCTTT. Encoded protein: CASSLRGLWTEAFF.

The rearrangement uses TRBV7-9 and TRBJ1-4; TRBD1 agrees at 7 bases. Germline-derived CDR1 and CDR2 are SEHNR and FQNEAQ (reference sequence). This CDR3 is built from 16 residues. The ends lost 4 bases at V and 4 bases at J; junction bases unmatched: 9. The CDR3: CASSSGQASINEKLFF. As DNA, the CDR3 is TGTGCCAGCAGCTCCGGACAGGCCTCCATTAATGAAAAACTGTTTTTT.

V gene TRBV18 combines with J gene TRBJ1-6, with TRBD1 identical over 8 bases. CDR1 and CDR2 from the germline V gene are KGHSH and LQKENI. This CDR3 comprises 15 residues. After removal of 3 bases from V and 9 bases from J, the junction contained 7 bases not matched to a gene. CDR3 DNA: TGTGCCAGCTCACCTCAGGGGGCTACGGGTTCACCCCTCCACTTT. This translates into CASSPQGATGSPLHF.

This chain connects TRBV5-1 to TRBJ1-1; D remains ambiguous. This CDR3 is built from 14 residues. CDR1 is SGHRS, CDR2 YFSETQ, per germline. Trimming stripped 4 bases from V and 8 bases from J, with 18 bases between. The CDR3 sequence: CASSPVGHPIEAFF. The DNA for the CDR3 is TGCGCCAGCAGCCCGGTTGGTCATCCTATCGAAGCTTTCTTT.

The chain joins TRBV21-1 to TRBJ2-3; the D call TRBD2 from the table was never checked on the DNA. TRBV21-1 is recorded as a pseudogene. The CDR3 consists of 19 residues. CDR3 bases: TGTGCCAGCAGCAAAGCGGTAGCGGGAGGGCCTTTAACCACAGATACGCAGTATTTT. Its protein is CASSKAVAGGPLTTDTQYF.

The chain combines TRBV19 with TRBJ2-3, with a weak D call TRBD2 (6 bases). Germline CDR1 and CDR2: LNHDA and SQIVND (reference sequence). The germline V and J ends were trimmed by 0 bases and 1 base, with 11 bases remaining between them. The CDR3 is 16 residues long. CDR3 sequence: CASSIDRDWRTDTQYF. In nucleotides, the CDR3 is TGTGCCAGTAGTATAGACCGGGACTGGCGCACAGATACGCAGTATTTT. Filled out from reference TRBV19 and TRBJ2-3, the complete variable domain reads DGGITQSPKYLFRKEGQNVTLSCEQNLNHDAMYWYRQDPGQGLRLIYYSQIVNDFQKGDIAEGYSVSREKKESFPLTVTSAQKNPTAFYLCASSIDRDWRTDTQYFGPGTRLTVL.

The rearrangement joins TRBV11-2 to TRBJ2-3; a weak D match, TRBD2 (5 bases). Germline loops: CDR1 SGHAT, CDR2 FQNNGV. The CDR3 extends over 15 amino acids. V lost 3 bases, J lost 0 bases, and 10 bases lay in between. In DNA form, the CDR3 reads TGTGCCAGCAGCTTCTCCGGACTTAGCACAGATACGCAGTATTTT. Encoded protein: CASSFSGLSTDTQYF.

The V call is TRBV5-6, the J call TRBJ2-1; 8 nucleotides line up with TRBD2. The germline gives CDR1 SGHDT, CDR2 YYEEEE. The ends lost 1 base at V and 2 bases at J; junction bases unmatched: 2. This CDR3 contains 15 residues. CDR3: CASSLISGTYNEQFF. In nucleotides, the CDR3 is TGTGCCAGCAGCTTGATTAGCGGGACCTACAATGAGCAGTTCTTC. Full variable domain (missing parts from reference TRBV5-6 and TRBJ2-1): DAGVTQSPTHLIKTRGQQVTLRCSPKSGHDTVSWYQQALGQGPQFIFQYYEEEERQRGNFPDRFSGHQFPNYSSELNVNALLLGDSALYLCASSLISGTYNEQFFGPGTRLTVL.

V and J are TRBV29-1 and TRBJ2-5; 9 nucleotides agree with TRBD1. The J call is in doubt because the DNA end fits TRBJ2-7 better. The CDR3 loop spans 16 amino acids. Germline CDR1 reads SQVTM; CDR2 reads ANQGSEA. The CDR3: CSVPGQGFKSSYEQYF. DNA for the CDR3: TGCAGCGTTCCGGGACAGGGCTTTAAGAGCTCCTACGAGCAGTACTTC.

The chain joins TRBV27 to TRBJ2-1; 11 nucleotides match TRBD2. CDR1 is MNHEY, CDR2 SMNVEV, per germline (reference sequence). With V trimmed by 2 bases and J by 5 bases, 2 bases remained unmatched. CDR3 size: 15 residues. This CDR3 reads CASSLGTSGNNEQFF. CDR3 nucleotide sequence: TGTGCCAGCAGTTTAGGGACTAGCGGTAACAATGAGCAGTTCTTC.